This TCR beta chain derives from a study of T cell responses to AZD1222 COVID-19 vaccine. Study details: Second-dose timings of about 4 or about 12 weeks were pooled.

The repertoire was sequenced with immunoSEQ multiplex PCR; TCRdb's copy has only in-frame clones and lacks some. This table holds 120,000 to 150,000 clones, around 88% found once. This CDR3 is built from 13 residues. Germline V gene data show CDR1 as SGHNT and CDR2 as YYREEE (reference sequence). Trimming removed 5 bases at V and 7 bases at J, with 12 bases between. About this clone itself: Its specificity is not known.

Study outcomes and limitations: Baseline seropositivity characterized only a handful of AZD1222 recipients. CD4 TCRs associated with vaccination spanned spike, dominating at 160-218 and 743-854. Clonal diversity was possibly underestimated, and the donors were mostly white British, with more females.

This receptor was taken from an adult in good health. The chain carries TRBV5-4 and TRBJ1-4; D remains ambiguous. Sequenced material: peripheral blood, taken on day 0 of AZD1222 vaccination. In DNA form, the CDR3 reads TGTGCCAGCAGTTCCCAAGGTGGTGAAAAACTGTTTTTT. This gives the protein CASSSQGGEKLFF. Full variable domain (outside the CDR3, taken from reference TRBV5-4 and TRBJ1-4): ETGVTQSPTHLIKTRGQQVTLRCSSQSGHNTVSWYQQALGQGPQFIFQYYREEENGRGNFPPRFSGLQFPNYSSELNVNALELDDSALYLCASSSQGGEKLFFGSGTQLSVL.